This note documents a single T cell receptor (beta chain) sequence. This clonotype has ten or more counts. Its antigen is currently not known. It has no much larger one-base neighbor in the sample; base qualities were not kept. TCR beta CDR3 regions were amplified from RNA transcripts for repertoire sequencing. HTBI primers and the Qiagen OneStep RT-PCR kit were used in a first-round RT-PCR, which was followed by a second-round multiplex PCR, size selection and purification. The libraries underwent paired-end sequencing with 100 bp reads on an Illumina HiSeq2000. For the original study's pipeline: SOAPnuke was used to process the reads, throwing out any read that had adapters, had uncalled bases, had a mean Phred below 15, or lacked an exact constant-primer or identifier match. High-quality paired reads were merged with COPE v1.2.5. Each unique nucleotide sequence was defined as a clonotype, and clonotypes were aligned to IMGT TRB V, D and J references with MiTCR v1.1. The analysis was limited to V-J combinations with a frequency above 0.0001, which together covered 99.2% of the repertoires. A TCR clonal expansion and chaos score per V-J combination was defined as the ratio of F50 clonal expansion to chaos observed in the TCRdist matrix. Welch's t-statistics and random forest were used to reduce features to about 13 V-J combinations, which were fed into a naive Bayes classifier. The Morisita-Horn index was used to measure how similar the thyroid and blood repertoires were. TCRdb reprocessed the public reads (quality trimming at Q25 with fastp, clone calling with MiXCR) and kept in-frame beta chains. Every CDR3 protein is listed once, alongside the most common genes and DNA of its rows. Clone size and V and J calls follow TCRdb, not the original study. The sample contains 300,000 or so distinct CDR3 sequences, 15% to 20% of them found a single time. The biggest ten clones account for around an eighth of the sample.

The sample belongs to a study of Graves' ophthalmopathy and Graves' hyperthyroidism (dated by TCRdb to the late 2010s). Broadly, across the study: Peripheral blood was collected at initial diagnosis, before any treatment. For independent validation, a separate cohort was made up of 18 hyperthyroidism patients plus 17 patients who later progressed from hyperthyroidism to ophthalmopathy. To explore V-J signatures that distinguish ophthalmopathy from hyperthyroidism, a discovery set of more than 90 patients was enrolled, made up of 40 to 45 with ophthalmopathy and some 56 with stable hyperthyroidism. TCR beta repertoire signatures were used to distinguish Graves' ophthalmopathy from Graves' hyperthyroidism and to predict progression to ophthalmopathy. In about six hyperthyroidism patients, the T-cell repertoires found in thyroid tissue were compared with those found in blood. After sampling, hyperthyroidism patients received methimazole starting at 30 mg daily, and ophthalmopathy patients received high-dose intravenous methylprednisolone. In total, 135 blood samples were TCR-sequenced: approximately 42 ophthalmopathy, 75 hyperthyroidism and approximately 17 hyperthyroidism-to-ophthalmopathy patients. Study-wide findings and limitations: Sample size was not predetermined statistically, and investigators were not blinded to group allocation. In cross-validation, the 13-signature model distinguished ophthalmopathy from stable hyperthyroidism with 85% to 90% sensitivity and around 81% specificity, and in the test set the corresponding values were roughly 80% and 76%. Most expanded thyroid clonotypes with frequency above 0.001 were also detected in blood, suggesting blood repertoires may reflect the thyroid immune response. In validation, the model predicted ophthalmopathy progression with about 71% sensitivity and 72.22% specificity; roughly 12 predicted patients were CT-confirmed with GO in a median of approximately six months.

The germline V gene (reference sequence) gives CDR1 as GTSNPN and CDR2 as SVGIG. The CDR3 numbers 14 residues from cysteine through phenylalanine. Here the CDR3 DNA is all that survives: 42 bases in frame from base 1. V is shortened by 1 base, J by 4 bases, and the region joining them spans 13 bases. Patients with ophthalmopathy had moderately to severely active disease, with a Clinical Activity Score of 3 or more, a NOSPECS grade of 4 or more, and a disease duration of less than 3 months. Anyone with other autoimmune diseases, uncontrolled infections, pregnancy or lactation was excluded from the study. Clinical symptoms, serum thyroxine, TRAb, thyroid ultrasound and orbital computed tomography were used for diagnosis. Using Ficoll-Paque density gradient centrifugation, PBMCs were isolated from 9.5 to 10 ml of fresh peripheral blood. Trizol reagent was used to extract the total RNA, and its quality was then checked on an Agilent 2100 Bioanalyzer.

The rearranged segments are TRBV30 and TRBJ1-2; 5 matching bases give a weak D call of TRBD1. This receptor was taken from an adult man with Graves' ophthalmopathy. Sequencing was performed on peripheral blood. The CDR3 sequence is CAWSGGRSGYGYTF. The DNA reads TGTGCCTGGAGTGGGGGACGTTCTGGCTATGGCTACACCTTC. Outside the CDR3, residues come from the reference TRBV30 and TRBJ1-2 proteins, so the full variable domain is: SQTIHQWPATLVQPVGSPLSLECTVEGTSNPNLYWYRQAAGRGLQLLFYSVGIGQISSEVPQNLSASRPQDRQFILSSKKLLLSDSGFYLCAWSGGRSGYGYTFGSGTRLTVV.